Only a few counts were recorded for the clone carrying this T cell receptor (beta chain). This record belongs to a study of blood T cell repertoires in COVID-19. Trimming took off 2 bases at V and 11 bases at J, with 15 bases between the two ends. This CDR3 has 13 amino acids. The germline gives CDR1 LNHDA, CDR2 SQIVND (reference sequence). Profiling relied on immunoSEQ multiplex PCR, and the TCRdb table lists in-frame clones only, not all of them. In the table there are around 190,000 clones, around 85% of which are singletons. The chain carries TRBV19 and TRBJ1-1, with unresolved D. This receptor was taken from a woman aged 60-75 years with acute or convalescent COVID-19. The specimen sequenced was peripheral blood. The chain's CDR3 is CASSIRSAPLAFF. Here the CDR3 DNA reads TGTGCCAGTAGTATACGGTCTGCCCCCTTGGCTTTCTTT.